This T cell receptor beta chain was documented in a study of siplizumab effects on memory and regulatory T cells. Study-level points and caveats: Naive T cells appeared more diverse than memory cells and seemed to be major alloresponse contributors. Siplizumab significantly brought down the alloreactive sequences that trace back to unstimulated CD4+ memory cells.

In the case of this clone: Its antigen is undetermined.

Here immunoSEQ multiplex PCR was the method, and the copy in TCRdb shows in-frame clones only, minus some. The sample has 75,000 to 100,000 clones; 90% to 95% are singletons. CDR1 and CDR2 (germline): MNHEY, SVGAGI. Trimming left V 0 bases short and J 0 bases short, with 8 bases between. The CDR3 has 15 amino acids. Material: non-Treg CD4+ T cells sorted from blood. The chain carries TRBV6-5 and TRBJ1-1; D is uncertain. The source of this sequence is a human donor in good health. The DNA for the CDR3 is TGTGCCAGCAGTTACTCGATCCGGTTGAACACTGAAGCTTTCTTT. It encodes CASSYSIRLNTEAFF.